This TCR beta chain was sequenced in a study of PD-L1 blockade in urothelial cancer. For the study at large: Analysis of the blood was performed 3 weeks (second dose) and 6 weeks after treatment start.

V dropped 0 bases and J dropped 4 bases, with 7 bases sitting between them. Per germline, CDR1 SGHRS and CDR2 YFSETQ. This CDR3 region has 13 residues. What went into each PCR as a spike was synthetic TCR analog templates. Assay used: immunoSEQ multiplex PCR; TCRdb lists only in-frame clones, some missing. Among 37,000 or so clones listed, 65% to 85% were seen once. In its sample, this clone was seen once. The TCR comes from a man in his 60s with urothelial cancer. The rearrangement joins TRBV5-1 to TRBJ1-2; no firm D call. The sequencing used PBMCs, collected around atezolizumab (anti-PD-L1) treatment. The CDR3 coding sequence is TGCGCCAGCAGCTTGGACACAGTCTATGGCTACACCTTC. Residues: CASSLDTVYGYTF.